This is a list of T cell receptor beta chains from one sample in a study of blood T cell repertoires in COVID-19. This table comes from immunoSEQ multiplex PCR, and its TCRdb copy is limited to in-frame clones, with some not included. The sample holds around 190,000 clones, around 80% seen once. What was sequenced was peripheral blood. These receptors all come from a man aged 70-80 years with active or convalescent COVID-19. CDR3s include the opening cysteine and the closing phenylalanine or tryptophan. A D gene is named only where the DNA matches it firmly. Expanded clones are given a class, and other clones once, few, many or no size at all.

d_gene	v_gene	j_gene	abundance	CDR3aa	CDR3nt
NA	TRBV6-5	TRBJ1-2	NA	CASSHGGNYGYTF	TGTGCCAGCAGTCACGGGGGTAACTATGGCTACACCTTC
TRBD1	TRBV6-5	TRBJ2-1	once	CASSDSQGVEQFF	TGTGCCAGCAGTGACTCTCAGGGGGTTGAGCAGTTCTTC
NA	TRBV7-2	TRBJ1-2	NA	CASSRDRNYGYTF	TGTGCCAGCAGCCGCGACAGAAACTATGGCTACACCTTC
NA	TRBV7-9	TRBJ2-3	NA	CASSPQGDTQYF	TGTGCCAGCAGCCCTCAGGGGGATACGCAGTATTTT
TRBD1	TRBV7-2	TRBJ2-3	once	CASSAGRTGADTQYF	TGTGCCAGCAGCGCAGGGCGGACAGGGGCAGATACGCAGTATTTT
NA	TRBV3-1/TRBV3-2	TRBJ1-1	NA	CASSQVLGDERREAFF	TGTGCCAGCAGCCAAGTTCTTGGGGATGAGCGGAGAGAAGCTTTCTTT
TRBD2	TRBV19	TRBJ2-5	NA	CASSEAGDLQETQYF	TGTGCCAGTAGTGAAGCGGGGGACCTCCAAGAGACCCAGTACTTC
NA	TRBV2	TRBJ2-5	NA	CASTIAGETQYF	TGTGCCAGCACCATCGCCGGAGAGACCCAGTACTTC
NA	TRBV5-6	TRBJ1-4	few	CASSILATNEKLFF	TGTGCCAGCAGCATACTAGCAACTAATGAAAAACTGTTTTTT
NA	TRBV30	TRBJ1-2	NA	CAWTNRAPPYGYTF	TGTGCCTGGACGAACAGGGCCCCTCCCTATGGCTACACCTTC
TRBD1	TRBV7-9	TRBJ1-1	NA	CASSTTGTENTEAFF	TGTGCCAGCAGCACTACCGGGACAGAGAACACTGAAGCTTTCTTT
TRBD1	TRBV12-5	TRBJ1-6	few	CASADRKTGTNSPLHF	TGTGCTAGTGCCGACCGTAAGACAGGGACCAATTCACCCCTCCACTTT
NA	TRBV12-3/TRBV12-4	TRBJ1-5	NA	CASSLEGLQPQHF	TGTGCCAGCAGTTTGGAGGGATTGCAGCCCCAGCATTTT
NA	TRBV29-1	TRBJ1-4	NA	CSVFHRKLFF	TGCAGCGTCTTCCATCGGAAACTGTTTTTT
NA	TRBV2	TRBJ1-1	NA	CATRQQLGHERAFF	TGTGCCACCCGCCAGCAATTGGGCCATGAACGAGCTTTCTTT
TRBD2	TRBV10-1	TRBJ2-1	NA	CASSESSGGTYNEQFF	TGCGCCAGCAGTGAGTCTAGCGGGGGGACCTACAATGAGCAGTTCTTC
NA	TRBV5-4	TRBJ1-1	once	CASSLVGQQSTEAFF	TGTGCCAGCAGCTTGGTAGGACAGCAAAGCACTGAAGCTTTCTTT
NA	TRBV7-9	TRBJ1-2	NA	CASSFERGEGYTF	TGTGCCAGCAGCTTCGAGCGGGGCGAGGGCTACACCTTC
TRBD1	TRBV11-2	TRBJ2-5	NA	CASSHTEGAGETQYF	TGTGCCAGCAGCCATACTGAGGGGGCCGGGGAGACCCAGTACTTC
NA	TRBV2	TRBJ1-5	NA	CASSVSRENQPQHF	TGTGCCAGCAGTGTTTCCAGGGAAAATCAGCCCCAGCATTTT
NA	TRBV9	TRBJ1-4	NA	CASSPSGTTNEKLFF	TGTGCCAGCAGCCCCTCCGGGACAACTAATGAAAAACTGTTTTTT
TRBD2	TRBV6-1	TRBJ2-7	NA	CASSERRGSEQYF	TGTGCCAGCAGTGAACGGCGGGGGTCCGAGCAGTACTTC
TRBD2	TRBV5-1	TRBJ2-7	once	CASRSATSGSYEQYF	TGCGCCAGCAGATCGGCTACTAGCGGATCCTACGAGCAGTACTTC
TRBD1	TRBV6-2/TRBV6-3	TRBJ1-4	NA	CASSYSGTGGEKLFF	TGTGCCAGCAGTTACAGCGGGACAGGAGGGGAAAAACTGTTTTTT
TRBD2	TRBV7-2	TRBJ2-5	NA	CASSLFGGQETQYF	TGTGCCAGCAGCTTATTCGGGGGGCAAGAGACCCAGTACTTC
NA	TRBV7-2	TRBJ2-3	NA	CASRPPGTSTDTQYF	TGTGCCAGCAGACCCCCCGGGACTAGCACAGATACGCAGTATTTT
TRBD1	TRBV3-1/TRBV3-2	TRBJ1-6	NA	CASSTRTGGNSPLHF	TGTGCCAGCAGCACCCGGACAGGGGGGAATTCACCCCTCCACTTT
NA	TRBV5-1	TRBJ1-1	once	CASSETGSSTEAFF	TGCGCCAGCAGCGAAACAGGGAGTTCCACTGAAGCTTTCTTT
NA	TRBV2	TRBJ1-4	NA	CASSPNRSRLFF	TGTGCCAGCAGCCCGAATAGGTCGAGGCTGTTTTTT
TRBD1	TRBV12-5	TRBJ1-5	once	CASGLQGARQPQHF	TGTGCTAGTGGTTTACAGGGGGCGCGACAGCCCCAGCATTTT
NA	TRBV12-3/TRBV12-4	TRBJ1-4	once	CASRRENEKLFF	TGTGCCAGTCGACGGGAGAATGAAAAACTGTTTTTT
NA	TRBV11-2	TRBJ1-4	many	CASSLGGVRGTFF	TGTGCCAGCAGCTTAGGAGGGGTCAGGGGAACGTTTTTT
NA	TRBV10-3	TRBJ2-5	NA	CAIGLSQETQYF	TGTGCCATCGGACTATCTCAAGAGACCCAGTACTTC
TRBD1	TRBV25-1	TRBJ2-1	NA	CASSRDRDPLTPYNEQFF	TGTGCCAGCAGCCGGGACAGGGACCCCCTCACCCCCTACAATGAGCAGTTCTTC
NA	TRBV5-5	TRBJ2-5	few	CASSRTGLETQYF	TGTGCCAGCAGTCGCACAGGGTTGGAGACCCAGTACTTC
NA	TRBV5-1	TRBJ1-1	NA	CASRVDRNTEAFF	TGCGCCAGCAGAGTAGACAGAAACACTGAAGCTTTCTTT
NA	TRBV6-1	TRBJ1-2	NA	CASSEAGRTYGYTF	TGTGCCAGCAGTGAAGCTGGCAGGACTTATGGCTACACCTTC
NA	TRBV19	TRBJ2-1	NA	CASSIGARGSYFNEQFF	TGTGCCAGTAGTATAGGTGCCCGGGGGAGCTACTTCAATGAGCAGTTCTTC
TRBD1	TRBV2	TRBJ1-3	once	CASSQTGGSGNTIYF	TGTGCCAGCAGTCAGACAGGGGGCTCTGGAAACACCATATATTTT
NA	TRBV6-5	TRBJ1-1	NA	CASTSKGGNTEAFF	TGTGCCAGCACCTCGAAAGGGGGGAACACTGAAGCTTTCTTT
NA	TRBV4-2	TRBJ1-2	once	CASSQDGTDAYGYTF	TGTGCCAGCAGCCAAGATGGGACTGACGCCTATGGCTACACCTTC
TRBD1	TRBV4-1	TRBJ1-5	NA	CASSQGGQGDQPQHF	TGCGCCAGCAGCCAGGGGGGACAGGGTGATCAGCCCCAGCATTTT
NA	TRBV18	TRBJ2-1	NA	CASSPIEEDEQFF	TGTGCCAGCTCCCCAATTGAGGAGGATGAGCAGTTCTTC
NA	TRBV5-4	TRBJ2-5	NA	CASSLGGLQETQYF	TGTGCCAGCAGCTTGGGGGGACTTCAAGAGACCCAGTACTTC